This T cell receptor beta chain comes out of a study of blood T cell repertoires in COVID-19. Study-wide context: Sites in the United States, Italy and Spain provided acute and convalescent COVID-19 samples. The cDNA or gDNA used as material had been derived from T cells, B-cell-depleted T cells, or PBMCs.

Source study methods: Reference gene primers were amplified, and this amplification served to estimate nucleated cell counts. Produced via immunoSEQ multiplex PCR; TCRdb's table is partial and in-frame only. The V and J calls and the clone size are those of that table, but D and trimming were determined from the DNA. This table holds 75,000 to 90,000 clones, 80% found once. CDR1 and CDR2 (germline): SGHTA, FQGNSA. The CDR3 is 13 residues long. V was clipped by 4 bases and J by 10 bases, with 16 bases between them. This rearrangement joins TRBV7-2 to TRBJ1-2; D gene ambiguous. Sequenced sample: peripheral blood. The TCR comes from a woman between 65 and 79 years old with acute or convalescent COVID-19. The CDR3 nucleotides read TGTGCCAGCAGCTCGAATGCCCTTATAGACTACACCTTC. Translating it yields CASSSNALIDYTF.